The 14 T cell receptor beta chains listed next were all sequenced from one sample in a study of CD8 T cells in ankylosing spondylitis. Each CDR3 protein is one row after TCRdb ran MiXCR on the 5' RACE reads. Here the sample spans roughly 7,000 distinct CDR3 sequences, roughly 2.8% being singletons. Sequencing was performed on blood, either unsorted or a sorted T cell fraction (not recorded which). These receptors were taken from a female donor with ankylosing spondylitis or in good health (not recorded which).

This clonotype is deemed medium-sized. V is TRBV9 and J is TRBJ1-1, with D tentatively TRBD1 (5 bases). V was shortened by 3 bases and J by 0 bases, with 15 bases between the two germline ends. Looked up from germline, CDR1 is SGDLS and CDR2 is YYNGEE. The CDR3 runs to 16 residues. The CDR3 DNA sequence: TGTGCCAGCAGCGACGCAGGGTCGCCGATGAACACTGAAGCTTTCTTT. Translated, it gives CASSDAGSPMNTEAFF.

There are many counts of this clonotype. The V gene is TRBV9, the J gene TRBJ2-3, with a weak D call TRBD2 (5 bases). This CDR3 comprises 14 residues. CDR1 is SGDLS and CDR2 is YYNGEE in the germline V gene. V lost 0 bases and J 4 bases, leaving 9 bases between the germline ends. In DNA form, the CDR3 reads TGTGCCAGCAGCGTAGCGGGGAAGGCAGATACGCAGTATTTT. This sequence encodes CASSVAGKADTQYF.

This clonotype was detected ten times or more. This rearrangement joins TRBV9 to TRBJ2-3; D remains unclear. V dropped 2 bases and J dropped 4 bases, with 11 bases sitting between them. The CDR3 contains 14 residues. Germline V gene lookup returns CDR1 SGDLS and CDR2 YYNGEE. The CDR3 sequence is CASSVLQSSDTQYF. The CDR3 DNA follows: TGTGCCAGCAGCGTCCTCCAGAGTTCAGATACGCAGTATTTT.

This clonotype was counted ten times or more. The chain recombines TRBV9 with TRBJ2-5; D possibly uses TRBD1 or TRBD2 (6 bases each). Germline-derived CDR1 and CDR2 are SGDLS and YYNGEE. This CDR3 has 15 amino acids. V was trimmed by 4 bases and J by 5 bases, leaving 18 bases between them. The CDR3 loop is CASSPGGGVDETQYF. The CDR3 nucleotides read TGTGCCAGCAGCCCCGGGGGCGGGGTTGATGAGACCCAGTACTTC.

This clonotype has a count of ten or more. This chain connects TRBV9 to TRBJ2-7; 8 bases are a match to TRBD2. The CDR3 length is 15 residues. Germline CDR1 SGDLS, CDR2 YYNGEE. Trimming took 0 bases from V and 2 from J; bases not matched to a gene: 4. This CDR3 reads CASSVEDSGTYEQYF. In nucleotides, the CDR3 is TGTGCCAGCAGCGTAGAAGATAGCGGGACCTACGAGCAGTACTTC.

This clonotype appeared many times. The V and J genes are TRBV9 and TRBJ2-7; 8 nucleotides align to TRBD1. V lost 3 bases to trimming and J lost 7 bases; unmatched junction nucleotides: 3. The CDR3 spans 12 residues. In germline, CDR1 is SGDLS, CDR2 YYNGEE. CDR3 coding DNA: TGTGCCAGCAGCGAAACAGGGGGTGAGCAGTACTTC. Translation: CASSETGGEQYF. Variable domain in full (rest from reference TRBV9 and TRBJ2-7): DSGVTQTPKHLITATGQRVTLRCSPRSGDLSVYWYQQSLDQGLQFLIQYYNGEERAKGNILERFSAQQFPDLHSELNLSSLELGDSALYFCASSETGGEQYFGPGTRLTVT.

In this sample, this clonotype turned up many times. V usage is TRBV9 and J usage is TRBJ1-2, with 8 bases that match TRBD1. The CDR3 runs 16 residues. Germline V gives CDR1 SGDLS, CDR2 YYNGEE. V dropped 2 bases and J dropped 0; count of bases not matched to a gene: 6. The CDR3 sequence is CASSVDRAAANYGYTF. CDR3 nucleotide sequence: TGTGCCAGCAGCGTGGACAGGGCCGCAGCTAACTATGGCTACACCTTC. Full variable domain (remainder filled in from reference TRBV9 and TRBJ1-2): DSGVTQTPKHLITATGQRVTLRCSPRSGDLSVYWYQQSLDQGLQFLIQYYNGEERAKGNILERFSAQQFPDLHSELNLSSLELGDSALYFCASSVDRAAANYGYTFGSGTRLTVV.

This clonotype is deemed medium-sized. The V call is TRBV9, the J call TRBJ1-2, with 9 bases that match TRBD1. The trim removed 3 bases at V and 5 bases at J, leaving 8 bases unmatched. The CDR3 totals 15 residues. Germline CDR1 is SGDLS and CDR2 is YYNGEE. CDR3 sequence reads: CASSAPGTGSYGYTF. The CDR3 DNA follows: TGTGCCAGCAGCGCGCCCGGGACAGGGTCTTATGGCTACACCTTC.

There are many counts of this clonotype. The chain links TRBV9 to TRBJ2-3; no firm D call. V lost 3 bases to trimming and J lost 6 bases, with 8 bases between them. The CDR3 runs 12 residues. CDR1 and CDR2 from the germline V gene are SGDLS and YYNGEE. In DNA, the CDR3 is TGTGCCAGCAGCGGTGGGCCGGATACGCAGTATTTT. Translated, it gives CASSGGPDTQYF.

This clonotype came up many times. The chain recombines TRBV9 with TRBJ2-1; TRBD2 is a possible D gene (7 bases). This CDR3 spans 15 amino acids. Germline CDR1 SGDLS, CDR2 YYNGEE. V was shortened by 2 bases and J by 8 bases, with 17 bases between the two germline ends. DNA for the CDR3: TGTGCCAGCAGCGTTGGGGGGGCCAAGGAGGATGAGCAGTTCTTC. It encodes CASSVGGAKEDEQFF. The full variable domain, rest sourced from reference TRBV9 and TRBJ2-1, is DSGVTQTPKHLITATGQRVTLRCSPRSGDLSVYWYQQSLDQGLQFLIQYYNGEERAKGNILERFSAQQFPDLHSELNLSSLELGDSALYFCASSVGGAKEDEQFFGPGTRLTVL.

This clonotype was seen at least ten times. V usage is TRBV9 and J usage is TRBJ1-1; D is possibly TRBD1 (5 bases). CDR1 is SGDLS, CDR2 YYNGEE, per germline. V was pared by 1 base and J by 1 base, with 8 bases between. The CDR3 length is 14 residues. CDR3 coding DNA: TGTGCCAGCAGCGTATCCGGGACGAACACTGAAGCTTTCTTT. This codes for CASSVSGTNTEAFF.

At least ten counts were recorded for this clonotype. V is TRBV9 and J is TRBJ2-1; TRBD1 might be the D (5 bases). V gave up 0 bases and J gave up 0 bases, with 10 bases separating them. CDR1 and CDR2 (germline): SGDLS, YYNGEE. This CDR3 has 16 residues. CDR3 in amino acids: CASSVADDSSYNEQFF. The DNA of the CDR3 is TGTGCCAGCAGCGTAGCAGACGACAGCTCCTACAATGAGCAGTTCTTC.

In this sample, this clonotype is medium-sized. The V call is TRBV9, the J call TRBJ2-1, with 14 positions matching TRBD2. CDR3 length equals 18 residues. The J segment lost 2 bases and the V segment lost 2 bases, leaving 6 bases of the junction unmatched. CDR1 and CDR2 from the germline V gene are SGDLS and YYNGEE. The CDR3 DNA is TGTGCCAGCAGCGTCATAGGGACTAGCGGGAGCGCCTACAATGAGCAGTTCTTC. As protein: CASSVIGTSGSAYNEQFF. Looking up the rest from reference TRBV9 and TRBJ2-1 gives the full variable domain: DSGVTQTPKHLITATGQRVTLRCSPRSGDLSVYWYQQSLDQGLQFLIQYYNGEERAKGNILERFSAQQFPDLHSELNLSSLELGDSALYFCASSVIGTSGSAYNEQFFGPGTRLTVL.

This clonotype was seen repeatedly, ten times or more. This sequence joins TRBV9 and TRBJ2-6; D tentatively reads TRBD1 or TRBD2 (6 bases each). CDR3 length: 16 amino acids. Looked up from germline, CDR1 is SGDLS and CDR2 is YYNGEE. V was pared by 3 bases and J by 4 bases, with 14 bases between. The CDR3 here is CASSERGGPGANVLTF. In DNA form, the CDR3 reads TGTGCCAGCAGCGAAAGAGGGGGGCCAGGGGCCAACGTCCTGACTTTC.